This T cell receptor beta chain was profiled in a study of monozygotic twins with inflammatory bowel disease (dated by TCRdb to between 2018 and 2020). Concerning the study at large: The full study comprised some 30 monozygotic twin pairs: nine German pairs (four IBD-concordant, five IBD-discordant) and 19 IBD-discordant Danish pairs. Disease-associated traits were sought mainly through comparisons between IBD patients and their genetically identical healthy co-twins within discordant pairs. Each individual had, on average, about 151 000 unique TCRalpha sequences and 181 000 unique TCRbeta sequences available for analysis.

From each donor, a roughly 2.5 ml peripheral blood sample was collected into PAXgene tubes and stored at -80 degrees C. Total RNA was isolated from whole blood with the PAXgene blood miRNA kit on an automated QIAcube, without T cell sorting. Peripheral blood from monozygotic twin pairs concordant or discordant for inflammatory bowel disease was subjected to deep TCRalpha and TCRbeta repertoire profiling with unique molecular barcoding. Smoking habits were recorded for all twin pairs, and each individual was classified as a current, former or never smoker. Results the study describes overall, beyond this receptor: The analysis was unable to tell different T cell subtypes apart. Differing immunosuppressive treatments among patients may have added background noise and inter-individual variability to the repertoires. The results gave no support for a single strong signal or clonotype linked to IBD. Compared with healthy twins, IBD patients had fewer clonotypes in common with other individuals, a difference most pronounced in patients showing signs of disease activity. IBD patients had lower TCRbeta repertoire diversity, measured by the inverse Simpson index, than their healthy co-twins. Concordant and discordant twins showed no difference in repertoire similarity, possibly because of limited statistical power.

Library preparation was by 5' RACE. For each TCR library, approximately 3,700 ng of total RNA was used. For each sample, cDNA synthesis was carried out in eight separate reactions using SMARTScribe reverse transcriptase. Unique molecular identifiers containing a 6-nucleotide sample barcode were introduced through template switching during cDNA synthesis. Two nested PCRs of about 15 and 9 cycles amplified the TCRalpha and TCRbeta cDNA, and bead purification followed each PCR. Before amplification, the cDNA was treated with uracil DNA-glycosylase and purified using the QIAquick PCR purification kit. The second PCR was the step at which Illumina TruSeq-compatible adapters and sample-specific barcodes were added. Library quality and concentration were assessed using TapeStation and Qubit, and about 5.2 ng of each library was pooled. The pooled libraries were sequenced with 2 x 100 bp reads and custom sequencing primers on an Illumina HiSeq2500 single-index Rapid Run. On the authors' methods: PCR and sequencing errors were corrected by UMI-based consensus assembly using MiGEC version 1.2.6. V(D)J alignment, clonotype assembly and CDR3 extraction were performed with MiXCR version 2.1.1. Normalisation of gene usage, clonotype sharing and MAIT/NKT TCR abundance was achieved by analysing the top 1000, 10 000 and 20 000 clonotypes per sample. After downsampling to 27 000 UMIs, diversity was calculated as the inverse Simpson index using the vegan R package. Paired Mann-Whitney U tests on discordant twin pairs were used, with Benjamini-Hochberg multiple-testing correction. Based on TCRdb reprocessing of the reads, there is one entry per CDR3 protein sequence, and DNA is missing. Clone size and V and J calls follow TCRdb, not the original study. This sample's table lists 350,000 to 550,000 distinct CDR3 sequences. The leading ten clones occupy 2.4% of the sample.

CDR3 length: 15 amino acids, cysteine to phenylalanine. The coding DNA is unavailable. The germline V gene encodes CDR1 LNHDA and CDR2 SQIVND (reference sequence). As concerns this clonotype: Its antigen is unknown.

The chain links TRBV19 with TRBJ2-2; TCRdb returns TRBD1, unconfirmable since there is no DNA. Sequencing was carried out using blood. The TCR sequence derives from a human donor with ulcerative colitis or Crohn's disease, or a healthy co-twin of an affected twin (not recorded which). The CDR3 here reads CASSIYRAGTGELFF.